Described below is a single T cell receptor beta chain sequence and its context. The sample belongs to a study of blood T cell dynamics during melanoma immunotherapy. Study-level information: Standard first-line treatment here was pembrolizumab or nivolumab plus ipilimumab in metastatic melanoma.

Time point given: week 3, after first cycle of checkpoint inhibitor. Blood was drawn before treatment and at week 3 after checkpoint blockade. A fixed DNA input of approximately 400 ng was used per bulk PBMC sample. Generated by immunoSEQ multiplex PCR, the TCRdb table keeps only in-frame clones and is missing some. Among roughly 12,000 clones listed, about 88% were seen once. The V gene's germline CDR1 is SQVTM and CDR2 ANQGSEA. This CDR3 is built from 14 residues. The V end was cut by 5 bases, the J end by 0 bases, with 10 bases between. Sequenced here: blood, sampled from a patient treated with checkpoint blockade. The J gene is TRBJ1-4, the V gene TRBV29-1; D not certain. This receptor was obtained from a human donor with melanoma. The CDR3 is CSVSPATTNEKLFF. DNA for the CDR3: TGCAGCGTTTCCCCGGCCACAACTAATGAAAAACTGTTTTTT. The entire variable domain, with the rest obtained from reference TRBV29-1 and TRBJ1-4, is as follows: SAVISQKPSRDICQRGTSLTIQCQVDSQVTMMFWYRQQPGQSLTLIATANQGSEATYESGFVIDKFPISRPNLTFSTLTVSNMSPEDSSIYLCSVSPATTNEKLFFGSGTQLSVL.